This passage covers 30 T cell receptor beta chains from one sample sequenced in a study of CD8 T cells in ankylosing spondylitis. TCRdb recomputed calls from the 5' RACE reads with MiXCR, one row per CDR3 protein. Of hundreds of thousands of distinct CDR3 sequences in the sample, 20% were seen once. The sequenced sample was blood, either unsorted or a sorted T cell fraction (not recorded which). The origin of the receptors is a male donor with ankylosing spondylitis or in good health (not recorded which).

This clonotype was counted a few times. The rearrangement joins TRBV29-1 to TRBJ2-3, with TRBD1 matching 10 bases. Germline loops: CDR1 SQVTM, CDR2 ANQGSEA. The CDR3 contains 15 residues. With V trimmed by 4 bases and J by 1 base, 5 bases remained unmatched. The DNA for the CDR3 is TGCAGCGTTGGTAGGGGGACAGGGGGCACAGATACGCAGTATTTT. Its translation: CSVGRGTGGTDTQYF.

V gene TRBV11-1 combines with J gene TRBJ2-1, with 12 bases identical to TRBD2. CDR1 SGHAT and CDR2 FQDESV come from the germline V gene (reference sequence). This CDR3 spans 18 amino acids. Trimming cost V 2 bases and J 3 bases; bases outside gene matches: 8. CDR3: CASSLFTTSGGFYNEQFF. DNA of the CDR3: TGTGCCAGCAGCTTATTCACGACTAGCGGGGGATTCTACAATGAGCAGTTCTTC.

V gene TRBV5-4 combines with J gene TRBJ2-7; D is possibly TRBD1 or TRBD2 (5 bases each). The CDR3 has 14 amino acids. The V end was cut by 3 bases, the J end by 5 bases, with 15 bases between. The germline V gene has CDR1 SGHNT and CDR2 YYREEE (reference sequence). The CDR3 spells CASSSRQLRDEQYF. DNA for the CDR3: TGTGCCAGCAGCTCCCGACAGTTGAGGGACGAGCAGTACTTC.

The rearrangement joins TRBV20-1 to TRBJ2-1; 7 bases agree with TRBD1. Germline lookup yields CDR1 DFQATT and CDR2 SNEGSKA (reference sequence). Unmatched junction bases numbered 13, after V lost 6 bases and J lost 8 bases. This CDR3 has 14 amino acids. The CDR3 coding sequence is TGCAGTGCCATTTTGGACAGGCAGGAGGATGAGCAGTTCTTC. Its translation is CSAILDRQEDEQFF.

This clonotype has a count of ten or more. The gene calls are TRBV7-9 and TRBJ2-7; no firm D call. The CDR3 is 13 residues long. Germline V CDR1 and CDR2: SEHNR, FQNEAQ (reference sequence). V gave up 5 bases and J gave up 0 bases, with 8 bases separating them. Here the CDR3 reads CASSPEGSYEQYF. CDR3 nucleotide sequence: TGTGCCAGCAGCCCAGAAGGCTCCTACGAGCAGTACTTC.

In its sample, this clonotype was seen a few times. V is TRBV10-3 and J is TRBJ2-7, with 8 bases lining up with TRBD1. The CDR3 spans 15 residues. V shed 3 bases and J 4 bases; nucleotides not matched to a gene: 8. Germline values: CDR1 ENHRY, CDR2 SYGVKD. The CDR3 sequence: CAISDLTGGFYEQYF. The DNA of the CDR3 is TGTGCCATCAGTGATCTAACAGGGGGTTTTTACGAGCAGTACTTC.

This clonotype was seen a handful of times. The chain carries TRBV6-5 and TRBJ1-1; D unclear. This CDR3 spans 13 amino acids. Per germline, CDR1 MNHEY and CDR2 SVGAGI. V was trimmed by 1 base and J by 7 bases, leaving 10 bases between them. CDR3 amino acids: CASSYFQDYEAFF. For the CDR3, the DNA is TGTGCCAGCAGTTACTTTCAGGACTATGAAGCTTTCTTT.

The genes are TRBV7-8 and TRBJ2-1, with D possibly being TRBD1 or TRBD2 (5 bases each). Germline V lookup: CDR1 SGHVS, CDR2 FQNEAQ. Trimming stripped 4 bases from V and 13 bases from J, with 23 bases between. The CDR3 runs 15 residues. CDR3 sequence reads: CASSSNPRQTTQQFF. CDR3 bases: TGTGCCAGCAGCTCCAACCCAAGACAGACTACTCAACAGTTCTTC.

This chain links TRBV12-3 or TRBV12-4 with TRBJ2-1; the D gene is possibly TRBD1 (5 bases). The CDR3 is made up of 14 amino acids. Trimming cost V 5 bases and J 5 bases, with 13 bases left between them. DNA for the CDR3: TGTGCCAGCAGTCCTCTCCTCAGGGACAATGAGCAGTTCTTC. Protein product: CASSPLLRDNEQFF.

The chain couples TRBV4-1 to TRBJ2-1, with 7 bases lining up with TRBD2. After removal of 1 base from V and 6 bases from J, the junction contained 3 bases not matched to a gene. Germline CDR1 and CDR2: MGHRA and YSYEKL. CDR3 length equals 14 residues. CDR3 sequence reads: CASSQAGGSNEQFF. The CDR3 DNA sequence: TGCGCCAGCAGCCAAGCGGGGGGAAGCAATGAGCAGTTCTTC.

This clonotype has just a few counts. The chain couples TRBV25-1 to TRBJ2-1, with no clear D. Between the trimmed V and J ends, which lost 3 bases and 13 bases, there was a span of 10 bases. This CDR3 has 11 amino acids. Germline V lookup: CDR1 MGHDK, CDR2 SYGVNS. Here the CDR3 reads CASSDGWVQFF. CDR3 nucleotide sequence: TGTGCCAGCAGTGATGGATGGGTCCAGTTCTTC.

The rearrangement joins TRBV3-1 to TRBJ2-1; TRBD2 aligns across 11 bases. With 5 bases clipped from V and 7 bases from J, the junction kept 10 bases outside the gene matches. In germline, CDR1 is LGHDT, CDR2 YNNKEL (reference sequence). There are 16 residues in the CDR3. Written as DNA, the CDR3 is TGTGCCAGCAGCGTCCGTAGCGGGGGGGCTTTTAATGAGCAGTTCTTC. This codes for CASSVRSGGAFNEQFF.

This clonotype was observed once. The chain couples TRBV9 to TRBJ2-5; 11 bases fit TRBD1. CDR1 is SGDLS, CDR2 YYNGEE, per germline. V trimming: 4 bases; J trimming: 5 bases; junction bases outside the gene matches: 4. The CDR3 contains 14 residues. The CDR3, as DNA: TGTGCCAGCAGCCCATGGGACAGGGGGGAGACCCAGTACTTC. This codes for CASSPWDRGETQYF.

The rearrangement uses TRBV13 and TRBJ2-7; D is ambiguous. Germline V lookup: CDR1 PRHDT, CDR2 FYEKMQ (reference sequence). CDR3 length: 14 residues. V gave up 1 base and J gave up 2 bases, with 9 bases separating them. CDR3 loop: CASSLDTGAYEQYF. The CDR3 DNA reads TGTGCCAGCAGCTTAGACACCGGAGCCTACGAGCAGTACTTC.

This clonotype was seen a few times. The chain recombines TRBV2 with TRBJ2-1, with D tentatively TRBD1 or TRBD2 (5 bases each). Germline V CDR1 and CDR2: SNHLY, FYNNEI. The CDR3 extends over 13 amino acids. The V end lost 8 bases, the J end lost 3 bases, and 11 bases lay between the germline ends. CDR3 region: CASRGSDYNEQFF. CDR3 bases: TGTGCCAGCCGGGGCAGCGACTACAATGAGCAGTTCTTC.

This clonotype turned up a few times. In DNA form, the CDR3 reads TGTGCCAGCAGCTTAGTGGGACAGGGCTTCTACGAGCAGTACTTC. It encodes CASSLVGQGFYEQYF. This rearrangement joins TRBV7-2 to TRBJ2-7; TRBD1 agrees at 9 bases. V shed 1 base and J 3 bases; nucleotides not matched to a gene: 4. This CDR3 has 15 amino acids. Germline V gives CDR1 SGHTA, CDR2 FQGNSA.

There are a few counts of this clonotype. This chain joins TRBV20-1 and TRBJ2-7, with D unclear. This CDR3 is built from 15 residues. Germline CDR1 is DFQATT and CDR2 is SNEGSKA (reference sequence). V lost 0 bases to trimming and J lost 2 bases, with 14 bases between them. The CDR3: CSARDEGKRTYEQYF. The CDR3 coding sequence is TGCAGTGCTAGAGATGAAGGGAAACGGACCTACGAGCAGTACTTC.

This clonotype was counted only a few times. The chain links TRBV7-8 to TRBJ2-7; 8 bases line up with TRBD2. The trim removed 1 base at V and 4 bases at J, leaving 6 bases unmatched. Germline V CDR1 and CDR2: SGHVS, FQNEAQ. This CDR3 region has 15 residues. CDR3 DNA sequence: TGTGCCAGCAGCTTAGAGGGTAGCGGGGCATACGAGCAGTACTTC. Protein product: CASSLEGSGAYEQYF.

This clonotype was detected many times. This chain's CDR3 is CSVDGSQETQYF. The CDR3 DNA sequence: TGCAGCGTTGACGGCAGCCAAGAGACCCAGTACTTC. The V gene is TRBV29-1, the J gene TRBJ2-5; D is ambiguous. Trimming stripped 3 bases from V and 1 base from J, with 6 bases between. The CDR3 runs to 12 residues. CDR1 SQVTM and CDR2 ANQGSEA come from the germline V gene.

This clonotype turned up a few times. This sequence joins TRBV28 and TRBJ2-7; 7 bases agree with TRBD1. The CDR3 length is 16 residues. V shed 5 bases and J 0 bases; nucleotides not matched to a gene: 10. The germline V gene has CDR1 MDHEN and CDR2 SYDVKM. In DNA, the CDR3 is TGTGCCAGCAGTGTCAAAACAGGGGAAAGCTCCTACGAGCAGTACTTC. It specifies CASSVKTGESSYEQYF.

The chain has TRBV3-1 and TRBJ1-2; D is perhaps TRBD1 (5 bases). CDR3 size: 16 residues. With 0 bases removed from V and 2 bases from J, the gap between germline ends came to 13 bases. Looked up from germline, CDR1 is LGHDT and CDR2 is YNNKEL (reference sequence). The CDR3 sequence: CASSQDEGRFNYGYTF. The CDR3 coding sequence is TGTGCCAGCAGCCAAGATGAGGGACGGTTCAACTATGGCTACACCTTC.

The chain is built from TRBV9 and TRBJ2-3; no definite D call. Germline loops: CDR1 SGDLS, CDR2 YYNGEE. The CDR3 has 14 amino acids. Trimming pared 3 bases from V and 2 bases from J, leaving 10 bases between. CDR3 bases: TGTGCCAGCAGCGCCCGGGCAAACACAGATACGCAGTATTTT. This encodes CASSARANTDTQYF.

In this sample, this clonotype turned up many times. CDR3 protein: CSGTQGAGEKLFF. The CDR3 nucleotides are TGCAGCGGGACACAGGGGGCTGGTGAAAAACTGTTTTTT. The chain is built from TRBV29-1 and TRBJ1-4; TRBD1 matches at 9 bases. Germline V gene sequence: CDR1 SQVTM, CDR2 ANQGSEA. CDR3 length: 13 amino acids. After removal of 7 bases from V and 7 bases from J, the junction contained 7 bases not matched to a gene.

This chain links TRBV3-1 with TRBJ2-7; 9 bases match TRBD1. The V gene end was trimmed by 3 bases and the J gene end by 6 bases; junction bases not matched to a gene: 6. Germline assignment: CDR1 LGHDT and CDR2 YNNKEL (reference sequence). CDR3 length: 14 amino acids. The CDR3 DNA sequence: TGTGCCAGCAGCCACGGGGACAGGGATAGCGAGCAGTACTTC. It translates to CASSHGDRDSEQYF.

This clonotype was seen a handful of times. V usage is TRBV28 and J usage is TRBJ2-7; D not certain. Germline V lookup: CDR1 MDHEN, CDR2 SYDVKM. CDR3 length equals 14 residues. V was cut by 4 bases and J by 1 base, with 11 bases left in between. This CDR3 is CASSYHGVSYEQYF. The CDR3 coding sequence is TGTGCCAGCAGTTATCACGGAGTATCCTACGAGCAGTACTTC.

This clonotype has a handful of counts. The chain employs TRBV29-1 and TRBJ2-1; D possibly corresponds to TRBD2 (6 bases). V lost 6 bases and J lost 7, with 22 bases in between. Germline V lookup: CDR1 SQVTM, CDR2 ANQGSEA. The CDR3 sequence is 15 residues long. CDR3 loop: CSVVGGVPSWNEQFF. CDR3 in DNA: TGCAGCGTGGTCGGAGGGGTCCCATCTTGGAATGAGCAGTTCTTC.

The chain joins TRBV29-1 to TRBJ2-3; D is ambiguous. V gave up 6 bases and J gave up 4 bases, with 11 bases separating them. The CDR3 runs 12 residues. Germline V gene sequence: CDR1 SQVTM, CDR2 ANQGSEA. CDR3 coding DNA: TGCAGCGTCCCCGAGTCCTCAGATACGCAGTATTTT. Amino acid sequence: CSVPESSDTQYF.

This clonotype appeared a few times. V gene TRBV5-6 combines with J gene TRBJ2-7, with 9 nucleotides matching TRBD1. J lost 2 bases, V lost 0 bases, and 9 bases had no gene match. Germline-derived CDR1 and CDR2 are SGHDT and YYEEEE. CDR3 length: 17 residues. CDR3 residues: CASSLGGGTGLTYEQYF. In nucleotides, the CDR3 is TGTGCCAGCAGCTTGGGTGGTGGGACAGGGCTCACCTACGAGCAGTACTTC.

This chain joins TRBV4-2 and TRBJ2-7, with 7 bases matching TRBD1. The V and J ends lost 0 bases and 1 base, in that order; junction bases with no gene match: 12. The CDR3 consists of 18 residues. The germline gives CDR1 LGHNA, CDR2 YNFKEQ. The CDR3 sequence: CASSQDLSRGYVSYEQYF. CDR3 DNA: TGTGCCAGCAGCCAAGATCTGAGCAGGGGGTATGTTTCCTACGAGCAGTACTTC.

The chain carries TRBV4-1 and TRBJ2-2; TRBD1 is a possible D gene (5 bases). From germline, CDR1 is MGHRA and CDR2 YSYEKL. V lost 4 bases, J lost 6 bases, and 18 bases lay in between. The CDR3 loop spans 16 amino acids. Here the CDR3 reads CASSRSPGRAAGELFF. CDR3 sequence (DNA): TGCGCCAGCAGCCGATCTCCCGGCAGGGCCGCCGGGGAGCTGTTTTTT.